This T cell receptor beta chain derives from a study of T cells in Graves' hyperthyroidism and ophthalmopathy (dated by TCRdb to between 2019 and 2020). With respect to the entire study: Peripheral blood samples were taken at initial diagnosis, before any treatment was given. A discovery cohort of 95 to 100 patients, about 40 with Graves' ophthalmopathy and under 60 with stable Graves' hyperthyroidism, was used to find distinguishing TCR V-J signatures. An independent validation cohort of 18 to 20 hyperthyroidism patients and over 15 patients who later progressed to ophthalmopathy tested prospective prediction of ophthalmopathy. For training and testing, the 100 or so patients in the discovery cohort were randomly divided in a 7:3 ratio. Thyroid tissue and blood T-cell repertoires from six Graves' hyperthyroidism patients were also compared in the study. Following sampling, methimazole starting at 30 mg daily was given to hyperthyroidism patients, and high-dose intravenous methylprednisolone was given to ophthalmopathy patients. According to the paper, TCR Vbeta CDR3 sequencing was carried out on over 130 peripheral blood samples, which came from 40 to 45 ophthalmopathy, around 75 hyperthyroidism and some 17 progressor patients. Study-level results and caveats: A model built on a 13 V-J signature distinguished ophthalmopathy from stable hyperthyroidism, reaching roughly 88% sensitivity and about 81% specificity in cross-validation and 80%/75% in testing. In validation, the model predicted progression to ophthalmopathy a median of around 6.5 months before onset, with approximately 68% sensitivity and around 76% specificity. Most expanded thyroid clonotypes (frequency above 0.001) were also detected in blood, suggesting blood repertoires may reflect thyroid immune responses. Sample size was not statistically predetermined, and investigators were not blinded to group allocation.

This clonotype was observed many times. No antigen is known for it. At one boundary the junction diverges from the germline segment, which might be a read error. Amplification of TCR beta CDR3 regions was carried out from RNA transcripts. The first round of RT-PCR for the TCR CDR3 was performed with the HTBI primer set and the Qiagen OneStep RT-PCR kit. Libraries were constructed in a second round of multiplex PCR, after which size selection and purification were carried out. Sequencing of the libraries was done on an Illumina HiSeq2000 using paired-end 100 bp reads. Per the original workflow: SOAPnuke was used to process the raw data, removing reads that contained adapters or uncalled bases, had a mean Phred below 15, or lacked an exact match to the constant primer or identifier. COPE v1.2.5 was used to merge high-quality paired reads, and clonotypes were defined as unique nucleotide sequences. Clonotypes were aligned to IMGT TRBV, TRBD and TRBJ reference segments using MiTCR v1.1. The analysis included only V-J combinations with a frequency above 0.0001, which together covered roughly 99% of the repertoires. The TCS score was defined as F50 (clonal expansion) divided by E x V (chaos), with BLOSUM62-based TCRdist calculated between CDR3 peptides within each V-J. Welch's t-statistics and random forest reduced roughly 530 V-J features to 13, which were used in a naive Bayes classifier (R e1071). Thyroid-blood repertoire similarity was quantified with the Morisita-Horn index. TCRdb reran the public reads through fastp at Q25 and MiXCR, keeping productive beta chains. Every distinct CDR3 protein forms one entry, paired with its most common genes and DNA. TCRdb, not the original authors, processed these V and J calls. Here the sample has around 610,000 distinct CDR3 sequences; 14% to 15% occur a single time. The top ten constitute about 3.9% of the sample.

Taken from the germline V gene, the CDR1 and CDR2 loops are MDHEN and SYDVKM. Including cysteine and phenylalanine, the CDR3 has 16 amino acids. Only the CDR3 DNA is retained, 48 bases long and in frame from the first base. In the ophthalmopathy patients, disease was moderately to severely active, with a Clinical Activity Score of 3 or more, a NOSPECS grade of 4 or more, and a duration of less than 3 months. Any patient with an uncontrolled infection, another autoimmune disease, pregnancy or lactation was excluded. Diagnoses were established on the basis of clinical symptoms, serum thyroxine and TRAb, thyroid ultrasound, and orbital computed tomography. PBMCs were isolated from approximately 10 ml of fresh peripheral blood by Ficoll-Paque density gradient centrifugation. Trizol reagent was used to extract total RNA, and RNA quality was then checked on an Agilent 2100 Bioanalyzer.

The sample consisted of blood. The origin of this receptor is a woman between 40 and 55 years old with Graves' ophthalmopathy. The rearranged chain carries TRBV28 and TRBJ1-2; the D gene is unclear. The nucleotides are TGTGCCAACAGTTCCCACTCTGGGTCCTATAGGGATGGCTACACCTTC. This yields the protein CANSSHSGSYRDGYTF.